This T cell receptor (beta chain) derives from a study of cytomegalovirus exposure and HLA in healthy donors. The PCR employed 60 Vbeta primers together with 13 Jbeta primers. This table comes from immunoSEQ multiplex PCR, and its TCRdb copy is limited to in-frame clones, with some not included. The sample consists of 120,000 or so clones, under 85% of them appearing once. Study-wide results and limits: Immune exposure data for these donors was limited to CMV serostatus. A later analysis by the authors found several of the most significant clusters apparently linked to common viral pathogens. An ancestry cluster, one associated with Asian ancestry, reportedly showed fewer N-insertions than the approximately 670-donor mean in a later analysis.

The V and J ends lost 0 bases and 4 bases respectively, with 14 bases between them. The germline gives CDR1 LGHNA, CDR2 YNFKEQ. The CDR3 loop spans 16 amino acids. Notes on this clone: The antigen is undetermined.

This chain uses TRBV4-2 with TRBJ2-3, with TRBD2 as a possible D gene (7 bases). Material for sequencing was PBMCs. The receptor was isolated from a woman between 45 and 65 years old in good health and CMV-seropositive. The CDR3 loop is CASSQDGGGPSDTQYF. CDR3 DNA: TGTGCCAGCAGCCAAGATGGGGGGGGGCCCTCAGATACGCAGTATTTT.